Listed below are T cell receptor beta chains from one sample, sequenced in a study of early T cells in non-severe SARS-CoV-2 infection. TCRdb reprocessed the 5' RACE reads via MiXCR and lists one record per CDR3 protein. This table holds 57,000 or so distinct CDR3 sequences, 5.5% to 6.5% found once. Source material: whole blood. These receptors all stem from an adult who was a healthcare worker with PCR-confirmed SARS-CoV-2 infection or an uninfected control (not recorded which). The CDR3 runs from the conserved cysteine through the conserved F or W. A D gene is named only where the DNA matches it firmly. Only some rows state a clone size, as once, few, many or a class for expanded clones.

J gene,V gene,D gene,clone size,CDR3 protein,CDR3 DNA
TRBJ2-3,TRBV12-5,-,few,CASGLSSSYADTQYF,TGTGCTAGTGGTTTGAGTAGTTCCTACGCAGATACGCAGTATTTT
TRBJ2-1,TRBV7-2,TRBD2,medium-sized,CASSFRIAGDNEQFF,TGTGCCAGCAGCTTTAGAATAGCGGGTGACAATGAGCAGTTCTTC
TRBJ1-1,TRBV29-1,-,-,CSVPAGTTEAFF,TGCAGCGTTCCCGCAGGGACCACTGAAGCTTTCTTT
TRBJ1-5,TRBV9,-,-,CASSVGGLVNQPQHF,TGTGCCAGCAGCGTAGGGGGGCTCGTCAATCAGCCCCAGCATTTT
TRBJ2-5,TRBV11-2,-,many,CASSLGAGPQETQYF,TGTGCCAGCAGCTTAGGCGCGGGGCCCCAAGAGACCCAGTACTTC
TRBJ1-1,TRBV12-3/TRBV12-4,-,few,CASSLARNTEAFF,TGTGCCAGCAGTTTGGCGAGAAACACTGAAGCTTTCTTT
TRBJ2-1,TRBV6-1,TRBD1,many,CASKKDRDLYNEQFF,TGTGCCAGCAAAAAGGACAGGGATTTATACAATGAGCAGTTCTTC
TRBJ1-3,TRBV2,-,-,CASRGLGVGNTIYF,TGTGCCAGCAGGGGATTGGGCGTTGGAAACACCATATATTTT
TRBJ2-5,TRBV20-1,TRBD2,many,CSARDSMAPSGRKETQYF,TGCAGTGCTAGAGATTCTATGGCGCCTAGCGGGAGAAAAGAGACCCAGTACTTC
TRBJ2-2,TRBV7-9,-,-,CASWAGELFF,TGTGCCAGCTGGGCCGGGGAGCTGTTTTTT
TRBJ2-7,TRBV20-1,TRBD2,many,CSASPTGLAGPGHEQYF,TGCAGTGCTAGTCCTACGGGACTAGCGGGGCCAGGGCACGAGCAGTACTTC
TRBJ2-7,TRBV5-1,-,few,CASSLNGAGRGDEQYF,TGCGCCAGCAGCTTGAATGGGGCGGGCCGGGGCGACGAGCAGTACTTC
TRBJ2-7,TRBV30,-,many,CAWSVGLPEQYF,TGTGCCTGGAGTGTAGGACTCCCAGAGCAGTACTTC
TRBJ2-1,TRBV5-6,-,-,CASSSGTPGSNEQFF,TGTGCCAGCAGCTCCGGGACTCCTGGGTCCAATGAGCAGTTCTTC
TRBJ2-3,TRBV12-5,-,few,CASGSFSGRTDTQYF,TGTGCTAGTGGTTCGTTTAGCGGACGCACAGATACGCAGTATTTT
TRBJ2-3,TRBV4-3,-,many,CASSQDWAAARGDTQYF,TGCGCCAGCAGCCAAGATTGGGCGGCGGCCCGGGGAGATACGCAGTATTTT
TRBJ1-2,TRBV7-9,TRBD1,-,CASSSGQGSYYGYTF,TGTGCCAGCAGCTCCGGACAGGGCTCGTATTATGGCTACACCTTC
TRBJ2-3,TRBV12-3/TRBV12-4,-,few,CASKEAGRTDTQYF,TGTGCCAGCAAAGAGGCCGGCCGCACAGATACGCAGTATTTT
TRBJ2-5,TRBV12-3/TRBV12-4,-,-,CASSLADFGETQYF,TGTGCCAGCAGTTTGGCGGACTTCGGGGAGACCCAGTACTTC
TRBJ2-7,TRBV29-1,-,-,CSVGNGDTLSEQYF,TGCAGCGTGGGAAATGGCGACACTCTAAGCGAGCAGTACTTC
TRBJ1-2,TRBV18,-,many,CASSPGSDYGYTF,TGTGCCAGCTCACCAGGGTCGGACTATGGCTACACCTTC
TRBJ1-2,TRBV20-1,-,many,CSARDTSFGYTF,TGCAGTGCCAGGGACACCTCGTTTGGCTACACCTTC
TRBJ2-1,TRBV19,-,many,CASSKQQLSYNEQFF,TGTGCCAGTAGTAAGCAGCAACTCTCCTACAATGAGCAGTTCTTC
TRBJ1-5,TRBV6-1,TRBD1,-,CASRQDRGPNQPQHF,TGTGCCAGCAGACAGGACAGGGGACCTAATCAGCCCCAGCATTTT
TRBJ2-7,TRBV4-1,-,many,CASSQERWASSYEQYF,TGCGCCAGCAGCCAAGAGAGGTGGGCGAGCTCCTACGAGCAGTACTTC
TRBJ2-5,TRBV13,-,-,CASSLNRGTGETQYF,TGTGCCAGCAGTTTGAATCGGGGGACCGGAGAGACCCAGTACTTC
TRBJ1-6,TRBV5-6,-,many,CASSLGVDNSPLHF,TGTGCCAGCAGCTTGGGGGTTGATAATTCACCCCTCCACTTT
TRBJ2-1,TRBV9,-,-,CASRRGNEQFF,TGTGCCAGCCGTAGGGGCAATGAGCAGTTCTTC
TRBJ2-3,TRBV7-6,-,many,CASSLGTATDTQYF,TGTGCCAGCAGCCTTGGGACCGCCACAGATACGCAGTATTTT